Listed below are T cell receptor beta chains from one sample, sequenced in a study of Ad26.COV2.S vaccination and SARS-CoV-2 variants. Only in-frame clones appear in the TCRdb table, and some are missing; sequencing was by immunoSEQ multiplex PCR. The table shows around 380,000 clones, with approximately 86% occurring only once. The input for sequencing was peripheral blood, taken in a trial of Ad26.COV2.S vaccine versus placebo. The origin of the receptors is a person aged 18 to 65 who received the Ad26.COV2.S COVID-19 vaccine or a placebo. Both conserved end residues are part of each CDR3. D genes are given only for firm matches. Clone size is stated in some rows and not others, as once, few, many or a class when expanded.

d_gene,len,j_gene,abundance,v_gene,CDR3nt,CDR3aa
TRBD1,13,TRBJ1-1,NA,TRBV9,TGTGCCAGCAGCCTCCGGGACAGGGGTGAAGCTTTCTTT,CASSLRDRGEAFF
NA,12,TRBJ1-4,NA,TRBV2,TGTGCCAGCAGTGAATTAGGTGAAAAACTGTTTTTT,CASSELGEKLFF
NA,13,TRBJ2-7,NA,TRBV12-1,TGTGCCAGCGGGTGTCGGAGTCCCTACGAGCAGTACTTC,CASGCRSPYEQYF
NA,17,TRBJ2-1,NA,TRBV7-6,TGTGCCAGCAGCTCCCGACTCCGAACCAGCTCCTACAATGAGCAGTTCTTC,CASSSRLRTSSYNEQFF
TRBD1,15,TRBJ1-1,NA,TRBV5-1,TGCGCCAGCAGCTTGGGACAGGGTCGCGTCACTGAAGCTTTCTTT,CASSLGQGRVTEAFF
NA,15,TRBJ1-1,NA,TRBV18,TGTGCCAGCTCACCACGGGAGGGATTGAACACTGAAGCTTTCTTT,CASSPREGLNTEAFF
NA,13,TRBJ1-5,many,TRBV21-1,TGTGCCAGCAGCAAAGCTCAAGATCAGCCCCAGCATTTT,CASSKAQDQPQHF
NA,15,TRBJ2-3,once,TRBV7-9,TGTGCCAGCACGCCGGAGGAAACCCTCACAGATACGCAGTATTTT,CASTPEETLTDTQYF
NA,22,TRBJ2-6,NA,TRBV6-6,TGTGCCAGCAGTCCCCTCGGGCCCTTTCCAGGGACGGGAGTCTCTGGGGCCAACGTCCTGACTTTC,CASSPLGPFPGTGVSGANVLTF
TRBD2,19,TRBJ2-1,NA,TRBV11-2,TGTGCCAGCAGCTCAACGGGGGGACCTAGCGGGGGAAACTACAATGAGCAGTTCTTC,CASSSTGGPSGGNYNEQFF
NA,13,TRBJ2-5,NA,TRBV4-3,TGCGCCAGCAGCCAGGTCCTAGGGGAGACCCAGTACTTC,CASSQVLGETQYF
NA,13,TRBJ1-2,NA,TRBV6-5,TGTGCCAGCAGTACCGACAGGACTTATGGCTACACCTTC,CASSTDRTYGYTF
TRBD2,15,TRBJ2-3,NA,TRBV2,TGTGCCAGCAGTGGGACTAGTCTTGGCACAGATACGCAGTATTTT,CASSGTSLGTDTQYF
NA,17,TRBJ2-2,NA,TRBV7-2,TGTGCCAGCAGCTTAGCTCGGGGGATACTTAACACCGGGGAGCTGTTTTTT,CASSLARGILNTGELFF
TRBD2,15,TRBJ2-7,NA,TRBV4-1,TGCGCCAGCAGCCTTAAATTGGGACTAGTCTACGAGCAGTACTTC,CASSLKLGLVYEQYF
NA,14,TRBJ2-5,NA,TRBV3-1/TRBV3-2,TGTGCCAGCAGCCATCCACAGGCCCAAGAGACCCAGTACTTC,CASSHPQAQETQYF